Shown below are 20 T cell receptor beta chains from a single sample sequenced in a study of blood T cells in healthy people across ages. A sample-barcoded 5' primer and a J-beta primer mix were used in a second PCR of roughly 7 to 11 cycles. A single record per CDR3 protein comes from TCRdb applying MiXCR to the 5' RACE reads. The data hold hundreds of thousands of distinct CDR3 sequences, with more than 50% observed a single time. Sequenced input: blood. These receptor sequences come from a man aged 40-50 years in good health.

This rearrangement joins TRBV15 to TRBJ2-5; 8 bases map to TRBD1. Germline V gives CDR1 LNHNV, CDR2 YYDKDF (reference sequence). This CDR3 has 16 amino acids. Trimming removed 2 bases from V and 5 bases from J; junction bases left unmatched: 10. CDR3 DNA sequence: TGTGCCACCAGCAGAACATCAGGGGGCGGAAGGGAGACCCAGTACTTC. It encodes CATSRTSGGGRETQYF.

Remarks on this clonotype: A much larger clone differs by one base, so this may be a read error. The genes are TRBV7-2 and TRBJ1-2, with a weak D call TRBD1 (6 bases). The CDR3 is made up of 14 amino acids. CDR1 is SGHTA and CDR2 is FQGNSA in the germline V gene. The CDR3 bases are TGTGCCAGCAGCGTAGCTGTTACAGGGAATGGCTACACCTTC. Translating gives CASSVAVTGNGYTF.

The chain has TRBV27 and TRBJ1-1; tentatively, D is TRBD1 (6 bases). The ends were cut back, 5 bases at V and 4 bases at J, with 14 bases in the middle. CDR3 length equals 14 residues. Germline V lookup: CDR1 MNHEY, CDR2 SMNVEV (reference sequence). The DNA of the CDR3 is TGTGCCAGCAGTCGGGGGCAAGTTGGCACTGAAGCTTTCTTT. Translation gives CASSRGQVGTEAFF.

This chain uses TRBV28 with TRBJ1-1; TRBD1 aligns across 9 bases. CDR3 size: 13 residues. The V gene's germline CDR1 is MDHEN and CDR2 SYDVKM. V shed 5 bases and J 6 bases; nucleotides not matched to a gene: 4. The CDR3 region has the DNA TGTGCCAGCAGTAACAGGGGGCAAGCTGAAGCTTTCTTT. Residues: CASSNRGQAEAFF.

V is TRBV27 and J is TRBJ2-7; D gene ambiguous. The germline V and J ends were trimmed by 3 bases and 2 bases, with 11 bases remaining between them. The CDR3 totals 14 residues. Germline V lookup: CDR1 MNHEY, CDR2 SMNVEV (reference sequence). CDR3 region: CASSFSGPTYEQYF. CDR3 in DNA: TGTGCCAGCAGTTTCTCCGGGCCAACCTACGAGCAGTACTTC.

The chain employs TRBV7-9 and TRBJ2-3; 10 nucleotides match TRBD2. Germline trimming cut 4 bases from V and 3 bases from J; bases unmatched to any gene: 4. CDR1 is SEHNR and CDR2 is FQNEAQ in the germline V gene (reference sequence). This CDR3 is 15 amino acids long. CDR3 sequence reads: CASSYATSGTDTQYF. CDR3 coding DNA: TGTGCCAGCAGCTACGCGACTAGCGGGACAGATACGCAGTATTTT.

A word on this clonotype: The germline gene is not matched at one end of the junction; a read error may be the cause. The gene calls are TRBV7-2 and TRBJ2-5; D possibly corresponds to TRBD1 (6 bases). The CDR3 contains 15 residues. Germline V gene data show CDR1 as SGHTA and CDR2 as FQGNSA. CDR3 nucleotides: TGTGCCAGCAGCTTAGAGGAACAGGGATGGGAGACCCGGTACTTC. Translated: CASSLEEQGWETRYF.

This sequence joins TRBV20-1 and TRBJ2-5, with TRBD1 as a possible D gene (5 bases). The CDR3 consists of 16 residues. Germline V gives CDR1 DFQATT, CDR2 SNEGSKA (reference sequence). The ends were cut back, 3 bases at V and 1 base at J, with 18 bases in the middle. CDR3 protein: CSAREGQGRVQETQYF. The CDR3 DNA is TGCAGTGCTAGGGAAGGGCAGGGCCGAGTCCAAGAGACCCAGTACTTC.

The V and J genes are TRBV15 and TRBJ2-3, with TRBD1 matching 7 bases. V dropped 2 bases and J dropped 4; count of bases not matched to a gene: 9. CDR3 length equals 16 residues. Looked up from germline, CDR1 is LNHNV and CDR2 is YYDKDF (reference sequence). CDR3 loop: CATSRRSGQIADTQYF. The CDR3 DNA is TGTGCCACCAGCAGAAGATCGGGACAGATCGCAGATACGCAGTATTTT. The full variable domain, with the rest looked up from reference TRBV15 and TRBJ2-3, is DAMVIQNPRYQVTQFGKPVTLSCSQTLNHNVMYWYQQKSSQAPKLLFHYYDKDFNNEADTPDNFQSRRPNTSFCFLDIRSPGLGDTAMYLCATSRRSGQIADTQYFGPGTRLTVL.

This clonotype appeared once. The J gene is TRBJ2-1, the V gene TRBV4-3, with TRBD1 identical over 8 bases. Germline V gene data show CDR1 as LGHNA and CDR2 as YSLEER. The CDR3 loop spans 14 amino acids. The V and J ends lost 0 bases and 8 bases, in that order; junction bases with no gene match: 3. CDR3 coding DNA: TGCGCCAGCAGCCAAGATGCCAGGGGGCATGAGCAGTTCTTC. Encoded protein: CASSQDARGHEQFF.

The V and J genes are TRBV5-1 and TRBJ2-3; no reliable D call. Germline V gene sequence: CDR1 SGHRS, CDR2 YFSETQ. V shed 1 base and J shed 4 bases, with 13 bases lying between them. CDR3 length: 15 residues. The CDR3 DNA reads TGCGCCAGCAGCTTGTCTCTAGTCCTGGCAGATACGCAGTATTTT. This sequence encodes CASSLSLVLADTQYF.

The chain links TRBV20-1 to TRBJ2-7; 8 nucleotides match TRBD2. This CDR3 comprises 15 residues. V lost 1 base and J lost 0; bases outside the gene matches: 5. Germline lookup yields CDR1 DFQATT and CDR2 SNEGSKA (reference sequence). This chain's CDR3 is CSARVGGGSSYEQYF. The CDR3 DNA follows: TGCAGTGCTAGAGTCGGGGGGGGGAGCTCCTACGAGCAGTACTTC.

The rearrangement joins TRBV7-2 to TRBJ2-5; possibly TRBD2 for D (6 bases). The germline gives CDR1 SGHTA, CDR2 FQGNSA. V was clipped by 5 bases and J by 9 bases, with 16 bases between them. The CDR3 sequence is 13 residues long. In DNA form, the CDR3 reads TGTGCCAGCAGCCCCCAGCCGACGGGGGCCCAGTACTTC. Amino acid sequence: CASSPQPTGAQYF.

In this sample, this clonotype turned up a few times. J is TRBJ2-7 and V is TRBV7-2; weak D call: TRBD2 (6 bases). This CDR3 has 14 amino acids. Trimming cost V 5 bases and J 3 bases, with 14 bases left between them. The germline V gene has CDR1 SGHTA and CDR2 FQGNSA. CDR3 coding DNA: TGTGCCAGCAGCCCCCGAGGAGGGAACTACGAGCAGTACTTC. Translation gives CASSPRGGNYEQYF.

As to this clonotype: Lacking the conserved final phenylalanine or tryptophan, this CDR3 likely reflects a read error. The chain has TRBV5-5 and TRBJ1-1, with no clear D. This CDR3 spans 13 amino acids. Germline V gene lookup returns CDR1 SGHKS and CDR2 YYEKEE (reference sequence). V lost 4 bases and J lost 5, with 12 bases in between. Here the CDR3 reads CASSPNPRTEAFL. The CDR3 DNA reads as TGTGCCAGCAGCCCAAACCCGCGAACTGAAGCTTTCCTT.

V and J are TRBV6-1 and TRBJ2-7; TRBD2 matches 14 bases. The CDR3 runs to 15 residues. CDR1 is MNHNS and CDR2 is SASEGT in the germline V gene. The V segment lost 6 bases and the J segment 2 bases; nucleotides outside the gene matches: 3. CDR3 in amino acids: CASRLGLAGAYEQYF. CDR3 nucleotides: TGTGCCAGCAGGCTGGGACTAGCGGGAGCCTACGAGCAGTACTTC.

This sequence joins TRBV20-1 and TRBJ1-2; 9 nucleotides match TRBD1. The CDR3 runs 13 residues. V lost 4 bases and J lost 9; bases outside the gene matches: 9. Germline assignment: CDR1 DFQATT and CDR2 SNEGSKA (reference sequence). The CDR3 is CSAMGGQGNSYTF. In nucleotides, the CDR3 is TGCAGTGCTATGGGGGGACAGGGTAATAGCTACACCTTC.

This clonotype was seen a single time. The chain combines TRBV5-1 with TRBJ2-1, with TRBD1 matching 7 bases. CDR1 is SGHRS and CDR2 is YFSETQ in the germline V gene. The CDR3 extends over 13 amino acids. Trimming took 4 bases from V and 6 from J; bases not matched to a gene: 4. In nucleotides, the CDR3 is TGCGCCAGCAGCCCCGGGACAGTCAATGAGCAGTTCTTC. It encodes CASSPGTVNEQFF.

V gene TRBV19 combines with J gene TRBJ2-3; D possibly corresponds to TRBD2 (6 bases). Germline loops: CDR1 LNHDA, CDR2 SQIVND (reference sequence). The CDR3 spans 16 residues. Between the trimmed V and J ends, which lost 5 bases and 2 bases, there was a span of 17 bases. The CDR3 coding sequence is TGTGCCAGTAGTCCCTGGGACGGGGGTAACACAGATACGCAGTATTTT. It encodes CASSPWDGGNTDTQYF.

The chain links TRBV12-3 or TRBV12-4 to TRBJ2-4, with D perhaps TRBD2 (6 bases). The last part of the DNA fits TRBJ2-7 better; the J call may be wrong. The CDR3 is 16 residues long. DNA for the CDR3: TGTGCCAGCAGTCCGCCCCCTCGGGGGAGTCTTCACGAGCAGTACTTC. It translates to CASSPPPRGSLHEQYF.